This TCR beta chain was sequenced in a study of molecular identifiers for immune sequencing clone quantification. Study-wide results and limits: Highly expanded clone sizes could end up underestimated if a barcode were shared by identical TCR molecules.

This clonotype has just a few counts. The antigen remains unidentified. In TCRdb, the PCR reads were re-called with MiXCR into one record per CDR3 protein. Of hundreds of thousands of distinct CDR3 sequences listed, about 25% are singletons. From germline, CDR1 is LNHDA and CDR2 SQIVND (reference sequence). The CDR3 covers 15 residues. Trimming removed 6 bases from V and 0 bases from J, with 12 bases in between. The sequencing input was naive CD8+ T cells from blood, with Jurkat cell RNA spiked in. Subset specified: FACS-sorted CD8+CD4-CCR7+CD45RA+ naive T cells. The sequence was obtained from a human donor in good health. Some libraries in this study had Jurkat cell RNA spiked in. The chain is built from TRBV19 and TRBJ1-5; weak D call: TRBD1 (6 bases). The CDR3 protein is CASRQQGGSNQPQHF. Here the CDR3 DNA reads TGTGCCAGTAGGCAACAGGGTGGTAGCAATCAGCCCCAGCATTTT.